This TCR beta chain was sequenced in a study of beta chain features in type 1 diabetes (dated by TCRdb to the late 2010s). The study in broad terms: Mean age, gender distribution, total cell number and subset yield did not differ between patients and healthy donors. A total of under 120,000,000 sorted cells were examined across all samples, and RNA yield correlated strongly with the number of cells per subset. In the study, recently diagnosed type 1 diabetes patients and matched healthy donors were compared on the TCRB repertoires of their sorted circulating CD4+ T cell subsets. Regulatory and stem cell-like memory subsets were isolated from only 8 patients and about 8 healthy donors, whereas naive and central memory subsets came from all 28 donors.

The entire isolated RNA was reverse transcribed using the High Capacity cDNA Reverse Transcription Kit, and thus expressed TCRB transcripts were sequenced. Deep immunoSEQ sequencing was performed on naive, central memory and regulatory T cell samples, with an average of roughly 3.6 million total reads per sample. Sorted cells were lysed in RLT buffer and RNA was extracted with DNase-treated RNeasy Micro or Mini kits, depending on cell number. Each cell subset was processed separately to prevent cross-contamination, with patient and healthy donor samples processed together. The immunoSEQ multiplex PCR was used to amplify TCRB sequences from cDNA, generating 87-bp fragments that spanned the CDR3 region. Amplicons were sequenced on the Illumina HiSeq platform. The paper's processing steps were these. PCR bias was computationally corrected using synthetic template baselines, reads within Hamming distance 2 were collapsed, and singletons that could not be merged were discarded. Reads were aligned against IMGT so that V, D and J genes, CDR3 length and insertions or deletions at six rearrangement sites could be assigned. Within each subset, clonotype counts were normalized to sorted cell number, after which true diversity and Gini coefficients were computed with the tcR R package. Repertoire sharing was quantified using the overlap coefficient calculated on TCRB nucleotide sequences. Entries here come from immuneACCESS through TCRdb and include only in-frame sequences with V and J called. Some clones fail to appear in such tables; in the studies checked, an unresolved V gene covers under half of the shortfall, and the cause of the remainder is unknown. The V and J calls and the clone size are those of that table, but D and trimming were determined from the DNA. Across this sample there are fewer than 65,000 clones, with 59% seen only once. About 2.2% of the sample belongs to the ten largest clones.

From each donor, a single peripheral blood sample of about 116 mL on average was drawn into heparinised tubes. A BD FACSAria II and a panel including CD45RO, CCR7, CD25, CD127, CD95 and CD27 were used to sort naive, central memory, regulatory and stem cell-like memory CD4+ T cells. Every sorted population had a purity above 95%. PBMCs were separated immediately by Lymphoprep density gradient centrifugation and were stained directly, without being cultured. Samples were stained and sorted in pairs, with one healthy donor and one patient per experiment, so that batch effects were minimized. Sequences SGHRS (CDR1) and YFSETQ (CDR2) are obtained from the germline V gene. Trimming accounts for 2 bases at V and 6 bases at J, while the number of junction bases matched to no gene is 5. The CDR3 holds 14 amino acids from the cysteine to the phenylalanine. Left in the record is the CDR3 DNA by itself, 42 bases read in frame from the first base.

Details on this clone: The antigen it recognizes is unknown. It has no much larger one-base neighbor in the sample; base qualities were not kept.

Study-wide conclusions, independent of this receptor: The naive, central memory and regulatory TCRB repertoires appeared to resemble one another more closely among patients than among healthy donors. PCR may preferentially amplify shorter templates, but because patient and control samples were amplified and corrected together, any resulting skew would affect both groups equally. Only small numbers of individuals were included in the HLA sub-analyses, which left unresolved whether HLA type had any influence on TCRB rearrangement. At VDJ recombination sites, type 1 diabetes patients had fewer insertions and more deleted nucleotides, which implies abnormalities in thymic rearrangement. Because cDNA was sequenced instead of genomic DNA, highly expressing activated cells could be over-represented, though the groups showed no difference in activation or CD3 levels. Type 1 diabetes patients showed a moderate but significant shortening of TCRB CDR3 length in all four CD4+ subsets.

The chain joins TRBV5-1 to TRBJ1-2, with TRBD1 identical over 9 junction bases. This TCR was recovered from a woman aged 18-29 years in good health. Specimen: Tregs from blood. The sample's cell subset or site label, decoded: regulatory CD4+ T cells. CDR3 loop: CASSFRTGGDGYTF. The bases read TGCGCCAGCAGCTTCCGTACAGGGGGCGATGGCTACACCTTC.